This record looks at one T cell receptor (beta chain) sequence and its context. Its antigen remains undetermined. No per-base quality is available; no much larger clone lies one base away. For sequencing of the TCRbeta CDR3 region, genomic DNA was extracted from the sorted cells. The immunoSEQ Assay was used for sequencing of TCRbeta CDR3 regions. TCRdb obtained this table from immuneACCESS and retained in-frame rearrangements with V and J assigned. These tables miss some clones; where compared with another copy, unresolved V genes account for less than half of the shortfall, and the remainder is unexplained. Here the sample has tens of thousands of clones; roughly 80% occur a single time. Jointly, the top ten make up approximately 1.2% of the sample. The trial excluded patients who had a history of autoimmune disease or who were on systemic immunosuppression. Peripheral blood for TCR sequencing was collected from all dose cohorts at baseline, on cycle 4 day 1, and on cycle 7 day 1. Samples came from an open-label, multicenter, first-in-human phase I dose-escalation trial of ivuxolimab. The trial enrolled adults with locally advanced or metastatic head and neck squamous cell, hepatocellular, melanoma or renal cell carcinoma. CD4+ and CD8+ T cells were sorted separately from peripheral blood before TCR sequencing.

V trim: 2 bases; J trim: 6 bases; unmatched bases: 14. The germline V gene supplies CDR1 SGHTA and CDR2 FQGNSA. From its cysteine to its phenylalanine, the CDR3 spans 18 amino acids. The retained sequence is limited to the CDR3, 54 bases, with the frame set at the first base. This sample was taken from a study of OX40 agonist ivuxolimab in advanced cancers. General notes on the study: Ivuxolimab was a fully human IgG2 agonistic monoclonal antibody targeting the costimulatory receptor OX40 (CD134). The dose-escalation cohort was roughly 80% male with a mean age of about 60 years, ranging from about 23 to 85. The monotherapy dose-escalation portion (N of about 50 patients) of the phase I ivuxolimab trial is reported in the paper. Peripheral TCRbeta sequencing aimed to test whether ivuxolimab altered TCR sequence diversity and caused clonal T-cell expansion. Prior anti-PD-1, anti-PD-L1 or anti-CTLA-4 therapy was permitted, and checkpoint inhibitors had been received by less than 45% of dose-escalation patients. Partial responses occurred in three dose-escalation patients, of whom one had hepatocellular carcinoma and two had cutaneous melanoma. Among the 50 to 55 dose-escalation patients, around 20 had hepatocellular carcinoma, around 15 melanoma, 9 renal cell carcinoma and 9 head and neck cancer. Intravenous ivuxolimab was administered to patients every 2 weeks at six dose levels: 0.01, 0.1, 0.3, 1.5, 3 and 10 mg/kg. Results and caveats for the whole study, not just this receptor: After ivuxolimab, more expanded clones were found on average in CD8+ T cells than in CD4+ T cells. At doses from 0.1 to 3.0 mg/kg, clonal expansion was seen in both CD4+ and CD8+ blood T cells between baseline and week 6. The antigen specificity of the clonally expanded peripheral T cells was not determined. Low levels of normalized T-cell clonal expansion were also seen in some patients who did not respond. In the 0.1-3.0 mg/kg groups, partial responders were among the patients with the lowest normalized peripheral clonal expansion, particularly in CD8+ T cells.

The material sequenced was CD4+ or CD8+ T cells sorted from blood, taken in a trial of the OX40 agonist ivuxolimab. The source is an adult with an advanced solid tumor such as melanoma, head and neck, liver or kidney cancer. The rearranged chain carries TRBV7-2 and TRBJ1-5; the junction holds 9 bases that match TRBD1. The DNA is TGTGCCAGCAGCTTATCGGACAGGGGATATGTTTGGGGTCAGCCCCAGCATTTT. Its translation is CASSLSDRGYVWGQPQHF.